This T cell receptor beta chain was recovered during a study of shared clonotypes between healthy human individuals (dated by TCRdb to 2018 to 2020). Background for the entire study: Three men and a couple of women, aged 18 to 49 years, made up the cohort. Per donor, three plates each were used for CD4 naive and CD4 memory, two for CD8 naive, and one for CD8 memory. To estimate repertoire size and how much clonotypes are shared between individuals, the study performed deep sequencing of blood TCR repertoires from roughly five healthy adults. Libraries were prepared and TCR repertoires were sequenced by different laboratories using diverse techniques, in order to increase sequencing depth and limit assay-specific biases. Each donor's leukapheresis produced roughly between roughly 0.9 and 9 billion PBMCs. Broad study findings and their caveats: Even with the large sequencing depth, rarefaction of the sorted-subset datasets indicated that sequencing was incomplete. Because the study included a small number of donors, the genetic and exposure-history diversity represented was limited. Only blood was sampled, and tissue TCR repertoires likely differ from those in blood. Pairwise subsampling indicated that sequencing depth was expected to affect the degree of clonotype sharing among donors. Compared with non-shared clonotypes, the clonotypes found in all four sorted-subset donors had higher generation probabilities. When several donors were compared, the shared fraction of clonotypes was roughly 4.8% for naive CD4, about 4% for naive CD8, roughly 2.5% for memory CD4, and 0.3% to 0.5% for memory CD8. Estimated clonotype richness was generally larger for naive than for memory subsets.

Healthy HIV-negative adults with no recently reported acute infections or vaccinations were included as donors. Only Caucasian adults living in Nashville, Tennessee, USA were represented among the donors. Magnetic negative selection was used to enrich CD4+ T cells, after which naive cells were positively selected on CD45RA and the negative fraction became the memory subset. After blood collection by leukapheresis, PBMCs were isolated using Ficoll-Histopaque density gradient centrifugation and then cryopreserved in the vapor phase of liquid nitrogen. Purity and quantity of every magnetically sorted T cell population were checked by analytical flow cytometry. Each sorted fraction had its genomic DNA isolated and then quantified by UV absorbance on a Nanodrop 2000c. V loses 3 bases of germline sequence and J loses 6 bases, and the interval between the two ends is 12 bases. The CDR3, from cysteine to phenylalanine, totals 13 residues. Only the CDR3 DNA is retained, 39 bases long and in frame from the first base. For CDR1 and CDR2, the germline V gene lists KGHSH and LQKENI.

In regard to this clone: What this receptor recognizes is not known. No base quality information exists; no much larger clone differs at one position.

TCR CDR3 regions were amplified from genomic DNA by multiplex PCR using the deep immunoSEQ assay. Extracted genomic DNA from each cell subset was spread evenly across all wells of several immunoSEQ 96-well plates, with each plate serving as a replicate. For sorted subsets, 150 to 250 ng of genomic DNA, equivalent to some 30,000 T cell genomes, went into each replicate PCR. The purified libraries were quantified using a Qubit 3.0 fluorometer, sized with a Bioanalyzer 2100, and then quantified again using the KAPA Library Quantification kit. Each immunoSEQ 96-well plate was sequenced on its own single-read 150-cycle Illumina NextSeq 550 flow cell. In the source study's methods: Because the immunoSEQ output included only junctional sequences and no quality scores, the filtering could not be the same as the filtering used for full-length reads. Sequences were annotated with PyIR, a Python wrapper for IgBLAST v1.9, and V/J genes and CDR3 were assigned using IMGT germline references. Any read was removed if the V/J assignment was weak (E-value above 1e-6), the CDR3 was missing, or the read contained stop codons, out-of-frame junctions, or ambiguous translated residues. V3J clonotypes were defined as sequences sharing an identical inferred V gene, J gene, and CDR3 amino acid sequence. To compute the percentage overlap between repertoires, the number of shared unique clonotypes was divided by the size of the smaller repertoire. RTK rarefaction, the Chao1 estimator, and Recon v2.1 estimates of unobserved clonotypes were used to assess repertoire richness. OLGA was used to compute generation probabilities for all TCRbeta clonotypes that the gDNA method yielded from a handful of donors. The table was pulled from immuneACCESS by TCRdb, which kept in-frame rearrangements only. Such tables lose some clones; where checked, under half of the loss comes from unresolved V genes, and the rest has no known cause. Clone size and the V and J calls come from that table; the DNA yielded D and trimming. Recorded for this sample are approximately 2.5 million clones; roughly nine tenths of them occurred a single time. The top ten constitute 0.14% of the sample.

Sequencing was performed on naive CD4+ T cells sorted from blood. Taken with the paper, the label for cell subset or site translates to: CD45RA+ positively selected. The sequence links TRBV18 to TRBJ2-7, and the D gene may be TRBD1, 6 bases matching. This receptor was taken from a young man in good health. The CDR3 protein is CASSPSQGAEQYF. The nucleotide sequence reads TGTGCCAGCTCACCGTCACAGGGAGCCGAGCAGTACTTC.